This T cell receptor (beta chain) was retrieved from a study of blood T cell repertoires in COVID-19 (dated by TCRdb to about 2020). Regarding the research as a whole: Samples from collaborators originated in the United States, Italy and Spain and spanned both the acute and convalescent phases of COVID-19. The material from the prospective study consisted of cDNA or gDNA derived from T cells, B-cell-depleted T cells, or PBMCs. Subjects who had been exposed to COVID-19, were actively infected with it, or had recovered from it provided the deeply sampled blood TCRbeta repertoires that made up the dataset. Samples were obtained from the ongoing ImmuneRACE study (first 160 participants) and from about 1,300 subjects provided by 6 global collaborators. Nearly every sample came with metadata listing a de-identified subject ID, COVID-19 status, age in years and sex. Where available, HLA class I and class II types were taken from metadata supplied by the sample provider and were not determined by assay-based typing. The repertoires were released in a freely available public database intended as a resource for research on the immune response to SARS-CoV-2.

Notes on this clone: Its antigen specificity is not known. Base qualities are not recorded, but no much larger clone differs from it by a single base.

Overall study outcomes, separate from this receptor: The quantity of clinical and demographic metadata differed by source and by participant and was supplied without curation.

TCRbeta CDR3 regions were amplified from genomic DNA by means of the immunoSEQ Assay, a bias-controlled multiplex PCR. In the paper's pipeline: The number of nucleated cells in each sample was estimated from the amplification of reference gene primers within the assay. To quantify the absolute abundance of each unique TCRbeta CDR3 rearrangement, sequence reads were collapsed and filtered. Productive Simpson clonality was computed per sample as the square root of Simpson's diversity index over productive rearrangements. TCRdb holds this immuneACCESS table with in-frame rearrangements only. Some clones are missing; in checked studies, unresolved V genes explain under half, and the rest has no known cause. D and trimming were read from the DNA, whereas the V and J calls and clone size are those reported in that table. The sample table lists about 59,000 clones, roughly 70% of them with a count of one. The top ten constitute less than 20% of the sample.

Collaborating institutions collected whole blood in K2EDTA tubes following their own protocols. Collaborator samples were shipped for TCRbeta analysis as frozen whole blood, isolated PBMCs, or DNA extracted from either sample type. Sequencing input: peripheral blood. This TCR was recovered from a woman between 50 and 59 years old with active or convalescent COVID-19.

The sequence in DNA is TGTGCCAGCAGTTATCTCGCAGGGGACACTGAAGCTTTCTTT. Its translation is CASSYLAGDTEAFF. The sequence joins TRBV9 to TRBJ1-1; a tentative D match to TRBD1 spans 6 bases. V is shortened by 5 bases, J by 3 bases, and the region joining them spans 14 bases. The CDR3 contains 14 residues, cysteine and phenylalanine counted. The CDR3 DNA has 42 bases and is translated from base 1. CDR1 and CDR2, per the germline V gene, are SGDLS and YYNGEE.